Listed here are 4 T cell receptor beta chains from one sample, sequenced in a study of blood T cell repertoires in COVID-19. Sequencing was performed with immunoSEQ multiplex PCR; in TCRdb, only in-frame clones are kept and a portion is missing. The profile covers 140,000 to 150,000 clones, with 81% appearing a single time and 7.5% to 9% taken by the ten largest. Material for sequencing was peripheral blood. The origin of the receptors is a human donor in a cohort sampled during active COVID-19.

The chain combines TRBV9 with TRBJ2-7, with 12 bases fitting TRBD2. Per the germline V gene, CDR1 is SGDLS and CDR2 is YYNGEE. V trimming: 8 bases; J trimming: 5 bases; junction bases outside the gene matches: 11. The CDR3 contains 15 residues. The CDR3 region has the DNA TGTGCCAGTACCCCTAGCGGGAGGGCTAACCACGAGCAGTACTTC. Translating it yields CASTPSGRANHEQYF.

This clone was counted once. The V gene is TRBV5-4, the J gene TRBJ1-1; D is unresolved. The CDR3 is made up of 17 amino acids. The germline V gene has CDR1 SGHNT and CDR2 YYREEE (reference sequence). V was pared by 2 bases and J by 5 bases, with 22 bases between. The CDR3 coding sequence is TGTGCCAGCAGCTTCTCGGACCGGATCTTGCCGGGAACTGAAGCTTTCTTT. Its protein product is CASSFSDRILPGTEAFF.

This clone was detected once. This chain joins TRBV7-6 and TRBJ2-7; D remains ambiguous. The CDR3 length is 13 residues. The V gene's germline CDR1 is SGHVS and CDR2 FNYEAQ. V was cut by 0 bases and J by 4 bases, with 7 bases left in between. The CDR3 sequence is CASSLAQPYEQYF. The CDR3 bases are TGTGCCAGCAGCTTAGCACAGCCATACGAGCAGTACTTC.

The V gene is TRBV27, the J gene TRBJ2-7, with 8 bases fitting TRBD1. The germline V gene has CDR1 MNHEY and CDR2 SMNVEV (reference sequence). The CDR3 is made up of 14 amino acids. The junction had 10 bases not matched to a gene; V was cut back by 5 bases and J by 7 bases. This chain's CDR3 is CASSTDRGSGEQYF. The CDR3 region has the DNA TGTGCCAGCAGTACCGACAGGGGATCGGGAGAGCAGTACTTC.